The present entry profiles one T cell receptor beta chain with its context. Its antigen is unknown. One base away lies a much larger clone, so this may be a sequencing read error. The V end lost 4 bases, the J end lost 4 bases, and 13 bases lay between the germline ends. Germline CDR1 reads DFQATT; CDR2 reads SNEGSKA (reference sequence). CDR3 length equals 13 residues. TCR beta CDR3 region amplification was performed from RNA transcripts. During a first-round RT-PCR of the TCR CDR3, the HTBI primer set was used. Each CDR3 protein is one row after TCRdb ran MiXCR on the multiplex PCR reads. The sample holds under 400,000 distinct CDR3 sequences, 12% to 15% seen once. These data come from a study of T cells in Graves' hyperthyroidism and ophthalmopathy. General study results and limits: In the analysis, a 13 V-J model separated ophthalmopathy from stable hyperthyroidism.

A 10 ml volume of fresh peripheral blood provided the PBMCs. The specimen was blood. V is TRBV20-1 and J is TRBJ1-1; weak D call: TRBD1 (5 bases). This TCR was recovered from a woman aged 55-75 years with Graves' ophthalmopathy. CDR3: CSATLGRGTEAFF. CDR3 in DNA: TGCAGTGCTACCCTGGGGCGGGGCACTGAAGCTTTCTTT.